The clone carrying this T cell receptor beta chain appeared a few times. Its antigen remains unidentified. The sample originates from a study of tumor-infiltrating lymphocytes in primary liver carcinoma. Turning to the study itself: Samples had roughly 3.5 to 7.5 million productive TCRbeta reads, comparable between tissue types. Whole-study results and caveats: Tumor top-250-clone fractions significantly exceeded those of blood (p = 0.039). The study found only about 7.5-25% of top clones in all five tumor regions.

Germline V gene lookup returns CDR1 MDHEN and CDR2 SYDVKM. Trimming at V came to 4 bases and at J to 4 bases, leaving 6 bases not matched to a gene. The CDR3 totals 15 residues. The study co-extracted DNA and RNA from roughly 20-30 mg of unsorted bulk tissue. Starting from approximately 470 ng of total RNA, TCR beta cDNA was produced with a primer in the constant region. Slightly modified ARM-PCR with three nested multiplex PCR rounds yielded TCR beta libraries. Running 10 cycles apiece, the first two PCR rounds relied on TRBV1-TRBV30 forward primers together with a C-beta reverse primer. Each CDR3 protein gets one entry after TCRdb re-called the multiplex PCR reads with MiXCR. The profile covers 95,000 to 100,000 distinct CDR3 sequences, with around two thirds appearing a single time and 9.5% to 15% taken by the ten largest.

The sequenced material came from liver tumor tissue from sampling region 2. This sample's subset: tumor region T2, inferior pole. The sequence was collected from a woman in her sixties with primary liver carcinoma and hepatitis B virus infection. The rearrangement links TRBV28 to TRBJ2-1; 8 bases map to TRBD2. The DNA for the CDR3 is TGTGCCAGCAGTTCTGCAGCGGGAGTGTACAATGAGCAGTTCTTC. Translated, it gives CASSSAAGVYNEQFF.